This T cell receptor beta chain was recovered during a study of OX40 agonist ivuxolimab in advanced cancers. Study-wide context: One patient with hepatocellular carcinoma and two with cutaneous melanoma, three in all, had partial responses. Findings and caveats of the study: At 0.1 to 3.0 mg/kg and by week 6, clonal expansion occurred in CD4+ and CD8+ blood T cells. Average numbers of expanded clones were greater in CD8+ T cells than in CD4+.

The CDR3 contains 16 residues. Germline lookup yields CDR1 SGHVS and CDR2 FQNEAQ. J lost 2 bases, V lost 4 bases, and 7 bases had no gene match. Only in-frame clones appear in the TCRdb table, and some are missing; sequencing was by immunoSEQ multiplex PCR. The sample contains about 99,000 clones, approximately 95% of which appear only once. A remark on this clone: Its cognate antigen is unknown.

The chain uses TRBV7-8 and TRBJ2-3; 9 nucleotides line up with TRBD1. Sample: CD4+ or CD8+ T cells sorted from blood, taken in a trial of the OX40 agonist ivuxolimab. This sequence originates from an adult with an advanced solid tumor such as melanoma, head and neck, liver or kidney cancer. CDR3 sequence: CASSYLRDRATDTQYF. In DNA form, the CDR3 reads TGTGCCAGCAGCTACCTCCGGGACAGGGCCACAGATACGCAGTATTTT.